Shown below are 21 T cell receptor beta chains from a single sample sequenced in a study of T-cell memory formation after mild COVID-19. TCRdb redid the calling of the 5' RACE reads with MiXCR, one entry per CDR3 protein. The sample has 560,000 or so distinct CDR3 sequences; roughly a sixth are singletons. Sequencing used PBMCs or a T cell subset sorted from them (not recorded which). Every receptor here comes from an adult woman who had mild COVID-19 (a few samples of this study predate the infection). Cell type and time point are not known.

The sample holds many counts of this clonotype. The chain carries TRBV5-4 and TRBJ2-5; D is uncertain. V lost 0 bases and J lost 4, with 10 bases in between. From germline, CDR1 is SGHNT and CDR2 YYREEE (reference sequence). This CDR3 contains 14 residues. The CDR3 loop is CASSLEGKGETQYF. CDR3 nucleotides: TGTGCCAGCAGCTTGGAAGGAAAGGGAGAGACCCAGTACTTC.

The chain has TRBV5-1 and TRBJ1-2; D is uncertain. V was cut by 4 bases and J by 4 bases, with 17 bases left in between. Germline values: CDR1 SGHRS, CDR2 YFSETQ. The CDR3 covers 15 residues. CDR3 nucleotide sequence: TGCGCCAGCAGCCCCCGATGGGCACCGAGCTATGGCTACACCTTC. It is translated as CASSPRWAPSYGYTF.

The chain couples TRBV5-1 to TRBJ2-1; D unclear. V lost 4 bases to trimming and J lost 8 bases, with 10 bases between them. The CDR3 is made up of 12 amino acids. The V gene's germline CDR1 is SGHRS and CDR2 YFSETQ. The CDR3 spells CASSPMADEQFF. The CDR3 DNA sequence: TGCGCCAGCAGCCCCATGGCGGATGAGCAGTTCTTC.

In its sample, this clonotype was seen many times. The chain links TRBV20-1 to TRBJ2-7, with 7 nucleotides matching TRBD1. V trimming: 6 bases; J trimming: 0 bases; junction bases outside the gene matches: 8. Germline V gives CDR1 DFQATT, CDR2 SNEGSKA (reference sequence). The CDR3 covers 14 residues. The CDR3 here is CSATDRASSYEQYF. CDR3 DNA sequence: TGCAGTGCCACAGACAGGGCGAGCTCCTACGAGCAGTACTTC.

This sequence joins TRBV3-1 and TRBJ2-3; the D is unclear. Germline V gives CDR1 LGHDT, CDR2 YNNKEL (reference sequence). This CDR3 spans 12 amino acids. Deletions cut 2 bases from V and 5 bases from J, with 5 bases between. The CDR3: CASSQRGDTQYF. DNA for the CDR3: TGTGCCAGCAGCCAAAGAGGAGATACGCAGTATTTT.

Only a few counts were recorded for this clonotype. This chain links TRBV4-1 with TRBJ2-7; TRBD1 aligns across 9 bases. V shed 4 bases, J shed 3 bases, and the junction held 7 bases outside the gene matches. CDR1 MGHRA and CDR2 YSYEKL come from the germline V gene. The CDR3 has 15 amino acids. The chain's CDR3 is CASSPKDRGGYEQYF. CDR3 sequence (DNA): TGCGCCAGCAGCCCCAAAGACAGGGGGGGCTACGAGCAGTACTTC.

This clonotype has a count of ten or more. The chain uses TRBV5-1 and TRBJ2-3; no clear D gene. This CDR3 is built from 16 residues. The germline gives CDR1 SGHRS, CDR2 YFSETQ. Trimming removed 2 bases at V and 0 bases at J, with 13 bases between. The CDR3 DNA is TGCGCCAGCAGCTTCGGCGGCAAAACTAGCACAGATACGCAGTATTTT. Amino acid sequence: CASSFGGKTSTDTQYF. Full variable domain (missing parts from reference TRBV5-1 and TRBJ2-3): KAGVTQTPRYLIKTRGQQVTLSCSPISGHRSVSWYQQTPGQGLQFLFEYFSETQRNKGNFPGRFSGRQFSNSRSEMNVSTLELGDSALYLCASSFGGKTSTDTQYFGPGTRLTVL.

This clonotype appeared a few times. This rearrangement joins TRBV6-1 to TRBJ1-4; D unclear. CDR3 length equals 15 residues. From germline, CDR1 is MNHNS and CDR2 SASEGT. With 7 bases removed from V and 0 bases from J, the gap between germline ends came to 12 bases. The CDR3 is CASTSLDATNEKLFF. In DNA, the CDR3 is TGTGCCAGCACCTCATTGGACGCAACTAATGAAAAACTGTTTTTT.

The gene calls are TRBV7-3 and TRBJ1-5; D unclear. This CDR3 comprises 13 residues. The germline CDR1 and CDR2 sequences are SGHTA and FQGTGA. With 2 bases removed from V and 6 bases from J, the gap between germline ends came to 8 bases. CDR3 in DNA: TGTGCCAGCAGCTTAGATGTGGGTCAGCCCCAGCATTTT. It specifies CASSLDVGQPQHF.

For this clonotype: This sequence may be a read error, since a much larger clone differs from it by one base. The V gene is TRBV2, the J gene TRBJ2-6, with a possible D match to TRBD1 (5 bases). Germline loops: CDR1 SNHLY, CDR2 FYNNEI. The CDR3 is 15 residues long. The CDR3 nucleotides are TGTGCCATCAGTGAACTTGGGGCAGGGGCCAACGTCCTGACTTTC. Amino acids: CAISELGAGANVLTF.

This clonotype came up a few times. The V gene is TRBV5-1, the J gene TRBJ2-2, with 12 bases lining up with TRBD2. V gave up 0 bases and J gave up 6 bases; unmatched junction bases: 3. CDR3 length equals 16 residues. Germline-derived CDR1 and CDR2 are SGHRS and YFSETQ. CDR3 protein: CASSLGLAGVSGELFF. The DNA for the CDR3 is TGCGCCAGCAGCTTGGGACTAGCGGGAGTGTCCGGGGAGCTGTTTTTT.

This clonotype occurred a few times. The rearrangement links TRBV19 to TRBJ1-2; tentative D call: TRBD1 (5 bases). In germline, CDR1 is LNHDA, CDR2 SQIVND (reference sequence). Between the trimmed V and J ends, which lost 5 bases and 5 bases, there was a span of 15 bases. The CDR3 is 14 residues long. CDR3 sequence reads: CASSSPGPVYGYTF. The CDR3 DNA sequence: TGTGCCAGTAGTTCCCCGGGACCTGTATATGGCTACACCTTC.

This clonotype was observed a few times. This CDR3 is CATSDNSGHNSYNEQFF. CDR3 nucleotide sequence: TGTGCCACCAGTGACAATAGCGGTCACAACTCCTACAATGAGCAGTTCTTC. This chain connects TRBV24-1 to TRBJ2-1; a possible D gene is TRBD2 (6 bases). The V and J ends lost 4 bases and 0 bases respectively, with 15 bases between them. Germline CDR1 KGHDR, CDR2 SFDVKD. The length of the CDR3 is 17 residues.

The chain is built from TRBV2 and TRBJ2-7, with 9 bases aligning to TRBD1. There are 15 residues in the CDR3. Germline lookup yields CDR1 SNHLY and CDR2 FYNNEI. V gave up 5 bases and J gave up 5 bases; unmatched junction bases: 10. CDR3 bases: TGTGCCAGCAGTCCAAGGGGGACAGGGATGAACGAGCAGTACTTC. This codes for CASSPRGTGMNEQYF.

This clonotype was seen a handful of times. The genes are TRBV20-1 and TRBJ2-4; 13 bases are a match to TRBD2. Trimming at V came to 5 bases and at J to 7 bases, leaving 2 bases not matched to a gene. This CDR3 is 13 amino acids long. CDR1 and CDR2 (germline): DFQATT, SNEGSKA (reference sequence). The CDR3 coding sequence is TGCAGTGCTGGACTAGCGGGAGTCAACATTCAGTACTTC. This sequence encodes CSAGLAGVNIQYF.

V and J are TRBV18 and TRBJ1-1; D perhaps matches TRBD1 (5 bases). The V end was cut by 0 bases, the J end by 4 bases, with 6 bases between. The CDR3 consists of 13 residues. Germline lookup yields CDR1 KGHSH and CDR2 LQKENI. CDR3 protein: CASSPPGVTEAFF. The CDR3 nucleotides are TGTGCCAGCTCACCACCGGGGGTCACTGAAGCTTTCTTT. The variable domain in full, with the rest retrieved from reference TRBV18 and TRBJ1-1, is NAGVMQNPRHLVRRRGQEARLRCSPMKGHSHVYWYRQLPEEGLKFMVYLQKENIIDESGMPKERFSAEFPKEGPSILRIQQVVRGDSAAYFCASSPPGVTEAFFGQGTRLTVV.

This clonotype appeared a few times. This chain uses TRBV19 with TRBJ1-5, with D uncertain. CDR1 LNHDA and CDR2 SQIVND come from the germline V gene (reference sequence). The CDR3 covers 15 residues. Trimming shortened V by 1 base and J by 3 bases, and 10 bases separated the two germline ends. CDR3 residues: CASSIAVGDNQPQHF. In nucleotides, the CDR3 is TGTGCCAGTAGTATAGCGGTTGGAGACAATCAGCCCCAGCATTTT.

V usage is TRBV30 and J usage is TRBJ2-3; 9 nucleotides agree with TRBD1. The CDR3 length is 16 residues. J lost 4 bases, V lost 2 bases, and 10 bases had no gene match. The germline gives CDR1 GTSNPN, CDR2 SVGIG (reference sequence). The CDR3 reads CAWSRTRDRAADTQYF. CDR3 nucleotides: TGTGCCTGGAGTCGTACGCGGGACAGGGCAGCAGATACGCAGTATTTT.

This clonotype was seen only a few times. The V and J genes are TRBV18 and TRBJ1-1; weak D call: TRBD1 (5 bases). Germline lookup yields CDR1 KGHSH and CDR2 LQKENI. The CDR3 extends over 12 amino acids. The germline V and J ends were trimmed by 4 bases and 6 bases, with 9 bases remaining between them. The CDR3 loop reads CASSRGGAEAFF. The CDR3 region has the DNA TGTGCCAGCTCACGGGGGGGGGCTGAAGCTTTCTTT.

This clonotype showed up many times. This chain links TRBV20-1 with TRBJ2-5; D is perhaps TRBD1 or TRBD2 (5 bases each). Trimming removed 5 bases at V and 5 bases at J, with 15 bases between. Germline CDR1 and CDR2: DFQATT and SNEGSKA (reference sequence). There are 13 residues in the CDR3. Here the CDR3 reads CSAVWGPPETQYF. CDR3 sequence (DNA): TGCAGTGCTGTTTGGGGACCCCCGGAGACCCAGTACTTC.

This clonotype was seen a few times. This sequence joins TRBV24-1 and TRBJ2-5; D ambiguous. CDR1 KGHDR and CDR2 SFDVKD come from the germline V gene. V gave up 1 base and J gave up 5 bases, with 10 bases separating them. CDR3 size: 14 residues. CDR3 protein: CATSDLTTGETQYF. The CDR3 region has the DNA TGTGCCACCAGTGATTTAACTACCGGGGAGACCCAGTACTTC.